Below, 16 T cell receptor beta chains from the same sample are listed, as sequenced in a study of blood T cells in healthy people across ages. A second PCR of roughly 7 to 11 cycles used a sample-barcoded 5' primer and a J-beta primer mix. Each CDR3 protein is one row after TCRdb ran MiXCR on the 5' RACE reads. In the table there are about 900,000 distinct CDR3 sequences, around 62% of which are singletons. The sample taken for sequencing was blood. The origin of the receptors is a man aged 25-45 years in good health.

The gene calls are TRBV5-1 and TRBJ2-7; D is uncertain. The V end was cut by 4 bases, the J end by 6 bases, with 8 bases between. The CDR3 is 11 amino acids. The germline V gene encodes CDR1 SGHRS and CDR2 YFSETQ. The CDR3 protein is CASSPNTEQYF. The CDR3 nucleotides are TGCGCCAGCAGCCCAAACACCGAGCAGTACTTC.

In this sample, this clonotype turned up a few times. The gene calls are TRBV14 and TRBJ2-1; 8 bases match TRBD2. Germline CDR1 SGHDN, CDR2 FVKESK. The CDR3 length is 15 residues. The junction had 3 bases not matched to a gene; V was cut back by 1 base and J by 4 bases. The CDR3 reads CASSQVAGPYNEQFF. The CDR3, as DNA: TGTGCCAGCAGCCAAGTAGCGGGGCCTTACAATGAGCAGTTCTTC. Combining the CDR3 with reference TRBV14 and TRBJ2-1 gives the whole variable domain EAGVTQFPSHSVIEKGQTVTLRCDPISGHDNLYWYRRVMGKEIKFLLHFVKESKQDESGMPNNRFLAERTGGTYSTLKVQPAELEDSGVYFCASSQVAGPYNEQFFGPGTRLTVL.

The CDR3 here is CASSEWGLADTQYF. DNA of the CDR3: TGTGCCAGCAGTGAATGGGGCCTAGCAGATACGCAGTATTTT. This chain uses TRBV25-1 with TRBJ2-3; weak D call: TRBD1 (5 bases). CDR1 MGHDK and CDR2 SYGVNS come from the germline V gene. CDR3 size: 14 residues. The ends were cut back, 1 base at V and 4 bases at J, with 9 bases in the middle.

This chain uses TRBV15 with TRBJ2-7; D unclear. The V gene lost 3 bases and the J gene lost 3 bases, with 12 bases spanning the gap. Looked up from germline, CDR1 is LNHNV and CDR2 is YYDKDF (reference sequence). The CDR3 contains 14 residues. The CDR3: CATSSELLNYEQYF. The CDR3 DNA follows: TGTGCCACCAGCAGCGAGTTGTTAAACTACGAGCAGTACTTC.

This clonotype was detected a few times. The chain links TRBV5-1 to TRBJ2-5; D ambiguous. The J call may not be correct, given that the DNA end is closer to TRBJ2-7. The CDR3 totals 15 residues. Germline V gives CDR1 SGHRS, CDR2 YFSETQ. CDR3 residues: CASSLQVNMAYEQYF. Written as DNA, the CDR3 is TGCGCCAGCAGCCTGCAGGTTAATATGGCCTACGAGCAGTACTTC.

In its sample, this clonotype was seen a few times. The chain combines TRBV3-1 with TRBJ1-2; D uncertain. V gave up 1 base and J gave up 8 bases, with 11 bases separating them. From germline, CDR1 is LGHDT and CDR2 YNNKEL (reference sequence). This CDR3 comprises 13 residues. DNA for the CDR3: TGTGCCAGCAGCCAAGTGTTCCCGGACGGCTACACCTTC. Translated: CASSQVFPDGYTF.

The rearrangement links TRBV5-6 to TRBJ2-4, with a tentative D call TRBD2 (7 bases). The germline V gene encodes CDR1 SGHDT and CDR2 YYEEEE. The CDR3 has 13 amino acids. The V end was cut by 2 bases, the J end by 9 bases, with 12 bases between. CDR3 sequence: CASSFQGRGIQYF. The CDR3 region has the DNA TGTGCCAGCAGCTTCCAGGGGAGGGGCATTCAGTACTTC.

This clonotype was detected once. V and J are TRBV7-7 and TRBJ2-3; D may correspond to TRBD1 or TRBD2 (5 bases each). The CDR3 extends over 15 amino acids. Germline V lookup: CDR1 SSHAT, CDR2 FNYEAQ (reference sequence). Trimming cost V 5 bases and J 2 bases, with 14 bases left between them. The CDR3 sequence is CASSPGTGTTDTQYF. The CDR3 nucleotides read TGTGCCAGCAGCCCCGGGACGGGGACCACAGATACGCAGTATTTT.

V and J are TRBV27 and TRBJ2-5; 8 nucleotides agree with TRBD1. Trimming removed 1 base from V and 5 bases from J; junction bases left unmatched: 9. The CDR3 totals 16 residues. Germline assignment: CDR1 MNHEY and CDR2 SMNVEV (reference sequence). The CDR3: CASSLLGRGREETQYF. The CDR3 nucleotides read TGTGCCAGCAGTTTATTGGGCAGGGGGCGCGAGGAGACCCAGTACTTC.

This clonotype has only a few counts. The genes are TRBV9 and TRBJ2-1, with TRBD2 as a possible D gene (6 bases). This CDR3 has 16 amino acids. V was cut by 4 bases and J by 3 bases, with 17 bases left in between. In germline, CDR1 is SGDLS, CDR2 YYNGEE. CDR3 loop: CASSPRGGHDYNEQFF. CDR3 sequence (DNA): TGTGCCAGCAGCCCCCGGGGAGGACACGACTACAATGAGCAGTTCTTC.

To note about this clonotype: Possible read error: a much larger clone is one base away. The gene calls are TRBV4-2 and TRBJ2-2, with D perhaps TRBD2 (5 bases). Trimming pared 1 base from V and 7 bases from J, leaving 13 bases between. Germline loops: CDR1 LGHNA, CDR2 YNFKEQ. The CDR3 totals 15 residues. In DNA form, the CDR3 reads TGTGCCAGCAGCCAAGCGAGGGCCTATGTCGGGGAGCTGTTTTTT. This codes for CASSQARAYVGELFF.

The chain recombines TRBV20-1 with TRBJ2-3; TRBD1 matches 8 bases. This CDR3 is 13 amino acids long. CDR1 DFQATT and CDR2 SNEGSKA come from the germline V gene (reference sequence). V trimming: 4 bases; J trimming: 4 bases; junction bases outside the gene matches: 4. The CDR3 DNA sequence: TGCAGTGCTACGACAGGGGCCGCAGATACGCAGTATTTT. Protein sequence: CSATTGAADTQYF.

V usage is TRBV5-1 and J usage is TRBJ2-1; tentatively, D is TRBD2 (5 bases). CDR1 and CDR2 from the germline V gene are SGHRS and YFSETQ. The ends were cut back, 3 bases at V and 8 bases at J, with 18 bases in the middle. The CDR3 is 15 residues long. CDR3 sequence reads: CASSCPATEGDEQFF. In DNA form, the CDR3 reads TGCGCCAGCAGCTGCCCCGCGACCGAGGGAGATGAGCAGTTCTTC.

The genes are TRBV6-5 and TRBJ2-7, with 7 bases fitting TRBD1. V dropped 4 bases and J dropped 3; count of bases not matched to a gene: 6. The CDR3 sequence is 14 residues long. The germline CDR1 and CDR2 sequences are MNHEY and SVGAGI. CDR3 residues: CASSLQGSRYEQYF. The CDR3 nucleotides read TGTGCCAGCAGTTTACAGGGGTCCCGCTACGAGCAGTACTTC.

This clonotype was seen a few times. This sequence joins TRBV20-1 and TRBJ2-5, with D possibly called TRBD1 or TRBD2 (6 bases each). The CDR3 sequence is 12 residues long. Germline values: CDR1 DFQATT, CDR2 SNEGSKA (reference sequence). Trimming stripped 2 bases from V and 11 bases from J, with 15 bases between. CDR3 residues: CSARPGAGEQYF. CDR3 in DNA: TGCAGTGCTAGACCGGGGGCAGGGGAGCAGTACTTC.

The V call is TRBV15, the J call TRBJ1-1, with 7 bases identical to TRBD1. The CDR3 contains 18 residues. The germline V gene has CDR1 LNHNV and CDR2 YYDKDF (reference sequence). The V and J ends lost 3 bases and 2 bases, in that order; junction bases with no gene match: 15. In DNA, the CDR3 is TGTGCCACCAGCAGCATGGCCCTCCGGAACAGGGGTAACACTGAAGCTTTCTTT. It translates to CATSSMALRNRGNTEAFF.